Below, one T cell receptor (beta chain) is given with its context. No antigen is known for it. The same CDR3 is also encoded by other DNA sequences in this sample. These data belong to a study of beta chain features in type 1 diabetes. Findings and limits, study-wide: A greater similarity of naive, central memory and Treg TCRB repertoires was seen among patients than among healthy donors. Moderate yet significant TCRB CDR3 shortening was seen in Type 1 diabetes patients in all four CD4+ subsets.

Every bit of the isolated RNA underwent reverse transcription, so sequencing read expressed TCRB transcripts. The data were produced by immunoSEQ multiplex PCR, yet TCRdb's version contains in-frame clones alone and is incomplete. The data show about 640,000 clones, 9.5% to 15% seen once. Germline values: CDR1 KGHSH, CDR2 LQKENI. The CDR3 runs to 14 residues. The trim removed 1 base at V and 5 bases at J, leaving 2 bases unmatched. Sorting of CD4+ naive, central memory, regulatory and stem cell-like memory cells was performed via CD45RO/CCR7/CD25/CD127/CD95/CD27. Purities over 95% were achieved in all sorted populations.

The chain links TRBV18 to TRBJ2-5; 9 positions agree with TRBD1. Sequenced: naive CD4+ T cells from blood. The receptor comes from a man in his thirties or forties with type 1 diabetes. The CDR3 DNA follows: TGTGCCAGCTCACCACGTGACAGGGGGGAGACCCAGTACTTC. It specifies CASSPRDRGETQYF.